This is a list of T cell receptor beta chains from one sample in a study of blood T cell repertoires in COVID-19. Data came from immunoSEQ multiplex PCR; TCRdb stores just in-frame clones and leaves some out. This sample yields roughly 200,000 clones, of which around 86% are seen a single time; approximately 6.7% belongs to the top ten. Material: peripheral blood. These receptors originate from a man aged 40-50 years with acute or convalescent COVID-19. CDR3s include the opening cysteine and the closing phenylalanine or tryptophan. Each record gives: V gene, D gene, J gene, CDR3 protein. The D gene is left open where the match is weak.

V gene: TRBV7-8
D gene: TRBD1
J gene: TRBJ2-7
CDR3 protein: CASREGQGKGYEQYF

V gene: TRBV7-9
D gene: -
J gene: TRBJ2-2
CDR3 protein: CASSHLGGAHTGELFF

V gene: TRBV3-1/TRBV3-2
D gene: TRBD1
J gene: TRBJ1-1
CDR3 protein: CASRLTGGNTEAFF

V gene: TRBV11-2
D gene: -
J gene: TRBJ2-3
CDR3 protein: CASRHPRRDTQYF

V gene: TRBV5-1
D gene: -
J gene: TRBJ2-5
CDR3 protein: CASSLVPQRGQETQYF

V gene: TRBV5-1
D gene: -
J gene: TRBJ2-3
CDR3 protein: CASSETQGRTDTQYF

V gene: TRBV6-4
D gene: TRBD2
J gene: TRBJ2-1
CDR3 protein: CASSKTSWVNEQFF

V gene: TRBV11-1
D gene: TRBD2
J gene: TRBJ2-3
CDR3 protein: CASSLAGGGADTQYF

V gene: TRBV30
D gene: TRBD2
J gene: TRBJ2-5
CDR3 protein: CAWRIAGSRETQYF

V gene: TRBV6-2/TRBV6-3
D gene: -
J gene: TRBJ2-7
CDR3 protein: CASSYYNRISYEQYF

V gene: TRBV3-1/TRBV3-2
D gene: TRBD1
J gene: TRBJ1-3
CDR3 protein: CASSQGERRTGAGNTIYF

V gene: TRBV5-1
D gene: -
J gene: TRBJ1-1
CDR3 protein: CASSRGQSNTEAFF

V gene: TRBV5-4
D gene: TRBD2
J gene: TRBJ2-5
CDR3 protein: CASSPRTSGAPGRTQYF

V gene: TRBV19
D gene: -
J gene: TRBJ1-1
CDR3 protein: CASSIDTTEAFF

V gene: TRBV7-2
D gene: -
J gene: TRBJ2-7
CDR3 protein: CASSLAVYYEQYF

V gene: TRBV27
D gene: -
J gene: TRBJ2-3
CDR3 protein: CASSFRGRTQYF

V gene: TRBV9
D gene: TRBD1
J gene: TRBJ1-2
CDR3 protein: CASSDRVYGYTF

V gene: TRBV7-2
D gene: -
J gene: TRBJ1-1
CDR3 protein: CASSLGAGNTEAFF

V gene: TRBV19
D gene: TRBD1
J gene: TRBJ2-2
CDR3 protein: CASRVDRGRNGELFF

V gene: TRBV7-9
D gene: -
J gene: TRBJ1-1
CDR3 protein: CASSLGDLSTEAFF

V gene: TRBV30
D gene: -
J gene: TRBJ1-6
CDR3 protein: CAWIVFSLSSPLHF

V gene: TRBV25-1
D gene: -
J gene: TRBJ1-2
CDR3 protein: CASSGTPGGYTF

V gene: TRBV7-2
D gene: -
J gene: TRBJ2-5
CDR3 protein: CASSLAASWSQETQYF

V gene: TRBV7-9
D gene: -
J gene: TRBJ1-4
CDR3 protein: CASSLPGDEKLFF

V gene: TRBV24-1
D gene: -
J gene: TRBJ2-1
CDR3 protein: CATSESGANEQFF

V gene: TRBV6-5
D gene: TRBD1
J gene: TRBJ2-7
CDR3 protein: CASSPDRGGYEQYF

V gene: TRBV11-2
D gene: TRBD2
J gene: TRBJ2-2
CDR3 protein: CASSQTRGEGELFF

V gene: TRBV6-5
D gene: -
J gene: TRBJ1-2
CDR3 protein: CASTGGNYGYTF

V gene: TRBV11-2
D gene: -
J gene: TRBJ1-4
CDR3 protein: CARRAATNEKLFF

V gene: TRBV9
D gene: -
J gene: TRBJ2-5
CDR3 protein: CASSVTVGGQQETQYF

V gene: TRBV4-3
D gene: TRBD1
J gene: TRBJ1-4
CDR3 protein: CASSPRDRGSEKLFF

V gene: TRBV7-7
D gene: -
J gene: TRBJ2-2
CDR3 protein: CASSLSTAGELFF

V gene: TRBV14
D gene: -
J gene: TRBJ1-3
CDR3 protein: CASSLAGSGNTIYF

V gene: TRBV10-1
D gene: TRBD2
J gene: TRBJ2-3
CDR3 protein: CASSESRTSGGTDTQYF

V gene: TRBV6-6
D gene: -
J gene: TRBJ1-1
CDR3 protein: CASNLGLGGTEAFF

V gene: TRBV27
D gene: -
J gene: TRBJ1-2
CDR3 protein: CASSLGRGVYGYTF

V gene: TRBV12-3/TRBV12-4
D gene: -
J gene: TRBJ2-5
CDR3 protein: CASSSPSTETQYF

V gene: TRBV28
D gene: -
J gene: TRBJ1-5
CDR3 protein: CASSTGWGNQPQHF

V gene: TRBV5-1
D gene: TRBD1
J gene: TRBJ2-5
CDR3 protein: CASGAGGESRRETQYF

V gene: TRBV25-1
D gene: -
J gene: TRBJ1-1
CDR3 protein: CASRPGQTTSGAFF

V gene: TRBV7-2
D gene: -
J gene: TRBJ1-6
CDR3 protein: CASSPQAGVNSPLHF

V gene: TRBV6-1
D gene: TRBD1
J gene: TRBJ2-7
CDR3 protein: CASSAPSTGSSYEQYF

V gene: TRBV12-3/TRBV12-4
D gene: -
J gene: TRBJ1-1
CDR3 protein: CASSFGQNTEAFF

V gene: TRBV21-1
D gene: -
J gene: TRBJ1-4
CDR3 protein: CASSKRGQEGEKLFF

V gene: TRBV2
D gene: TRBD2
J gene: TRBJ2-1
CDR3 protein: CASSDSETSGVSSYNEQFF

V gene: TRBV10-3
D gene: -
J gene: TRBJ2-1
CDR3 protein: CAISEPLGEVEQFF

V gene: TRBV5-1
D gene: -
J gene: TRBJ2-2
CDR3 protein: CASSYSGTSNTGELFF

V gene: TRBV9
D gene: TRBD2
J gene: TRBJ2-3
CDR3 protein: CASSAGTSGAWRGTDTQYF

V gene: TRBV6-2/TRBV6-3
D gene: TRBD1
J gene: TRBJ2-5
CDR3 protein: CASSYFRQGHQETQYF

V gene: TRBV2
D gene: TRBD2
J gene: TRBJ2-3
CDR3 protein: CASSESRTSGGTQYF

V gene: TRBV7-8
D gene: TRBD1
J gene: TRBJ2-7
CDR3 protein: CASSQTGTVSYEQYF

V gene: TRBV6-5
D gene: TRBD1
J gene: TRBJ1-6
CDR3 protein: CASHHRDRGRSPLHF

V gene: TRBV6-6
D gene: -
J gene: TRBJ1-1
CDR3 protein: CASSYVQTTNTEAFF

V gene: TRBV29-1
D gene: -
J gene: TRBJ2-5
CDR3 protein: CSVDHNQETQYF

V gene: TRBV5-4
D gene: TRBD1
J gene: TRBJ1-5
CDR3 protein: CASSVDRGNNQPQHF

V gene: TRBV28
D gene: TRBD1
J gene: TRBJ2-1
CDR3 protein: CASSLLDRDLDEQFF